This entry is about one TCR beta chain. This entry comes from a study of cytomegalovirus exposure and HLA in healthy donors. This PCR relied on a set of 60 Vbeta primers and 13 Jbeta primers. Some clones are missing from TCRdb's copy, which holds only in-frame ones; the method was immunoSEQ multiplex PCR. Recorded for this sample: roughly 100,000 clones. Germline loops: CDR1 SGHNT, CDR2 YYREEE (reference sequence). J lost 2 bases, V lost 6 bases, and 6 bases had no gene match. This CDR3 has 16 residues. Input material: PBMCs. This chain links TRBV5-4 with TRBJ2-1; the match to TRBD2 covers 12 bases. This clonotype was obtained from a man between 35 and 55 years old in good health and CMV-seronegative. CDR3 protein: CASTSGGGGTYNEQFF. DNA of the CDR3: TGTGCCAGCACTAGCGGGGGGGGCGGAACCTACAATGAGCAGTTCTTC.